This T cell receptor beta chain was identified during a study of cytomegalovirus exposure and HLA in healthy donors. Study conclusions and caveats: A list of approximately 150 TCR beta chains associated with cytomegalovirus was given. Subsequent analysis showed first-cohort TCR clusters tending to co-occur in 120 validation repertoires.

Of note for this clone: Its antigen is not known.

Produced via immunoSEQ multiplex PCR; TCRdb's table is partial and in-frame only. The table lists some 87,000 clones, roughly 96% of them singletons. The CDR3 sequence is 12 residues long. The V gene lost 5 bases and the J gene lost 4 bases, with 7 bases spanning the gap. Looked up from germline, CDR1 is SGHVS and CDR2 is FNYEAQ. The V call is TRBV7-6, the J call TRBJ2-3; the D is unclear. Sequencing was done on a sample of PBMCs. This TCR was recovered from a woman aged 18-29 years in good health and CMV-seronegative. The CDR3: CASSPNSDTQYF. CDR3 DNA sequence: TGTGCCAGCAGCCCAAATTCAGATACGCAGTATTTT.